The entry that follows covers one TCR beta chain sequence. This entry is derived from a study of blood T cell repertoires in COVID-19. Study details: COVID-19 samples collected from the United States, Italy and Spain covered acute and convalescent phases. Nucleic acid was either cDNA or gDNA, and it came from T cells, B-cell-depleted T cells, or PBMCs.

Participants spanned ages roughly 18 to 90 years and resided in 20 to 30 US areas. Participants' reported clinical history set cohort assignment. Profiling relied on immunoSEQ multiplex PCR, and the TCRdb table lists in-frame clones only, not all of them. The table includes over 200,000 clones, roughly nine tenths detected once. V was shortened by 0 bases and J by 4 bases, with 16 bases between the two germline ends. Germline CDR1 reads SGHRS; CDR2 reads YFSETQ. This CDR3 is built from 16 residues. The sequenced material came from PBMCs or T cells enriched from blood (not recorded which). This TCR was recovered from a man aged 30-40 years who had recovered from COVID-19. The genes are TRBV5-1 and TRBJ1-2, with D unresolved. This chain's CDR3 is CASSLGPLREGYGYTF. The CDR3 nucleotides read TGCGCCAGCAGCTTGGGCCCTCTCCGGGAAGGCTATGGCTACACCTTC. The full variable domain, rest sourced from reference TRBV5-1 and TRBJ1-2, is KAGVTQTPRYLIKTRGQQVTLSCSPISGHRSVSWYQQTPGQGLQFLFEYFSETQRNKGNFPGRFSGRQFSNSRSEMNVSTLELGDSALYLCASSLGPLREGYGYTFGSGTRLTVV.